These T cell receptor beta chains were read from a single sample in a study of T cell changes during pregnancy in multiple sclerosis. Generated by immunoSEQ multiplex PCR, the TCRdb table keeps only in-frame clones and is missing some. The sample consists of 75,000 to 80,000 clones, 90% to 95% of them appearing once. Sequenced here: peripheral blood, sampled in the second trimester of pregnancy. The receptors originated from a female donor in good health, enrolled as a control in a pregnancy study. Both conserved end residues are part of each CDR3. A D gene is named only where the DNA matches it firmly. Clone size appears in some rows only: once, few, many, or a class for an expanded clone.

CDR3 DNA: TGTGCCAGCAGCTCATGGGACAGGGGTTCAGATACGCAGTATTTT
CDR3 protein: CASSSWDRGSDTQYF
D gene: TRBD1
CDR3 length: 15
clone size: NA
J gene: TRBJ2-3
V gene: TRBV7-9

CDR3 DNA: TGTGCCAGTAGTTCTCGGACTAGCTGGAACCCAGGAACCCAGTACTTC
CDR3 protein: CASSSRTSWNPGTQYF
D gene: TRBD2
CDR3 length: 16
clone size: NA
J gene: TRBJ2-5
V gene: TRBV19

CDR3 DNA: TGTGCCAACTCCGGTCCGCCGGGCTATGGCTACACCTTC
CDR3 protein: CANSGPPGYGYTF
D gene: NA
CDR3 length: 13
clone size: few
J gene: TRBJ1-2
V gene: TRBV10-3

CDR3 DNA: TGTGCCAGCAGTTACACTACAGGGGCCATGAACACTGAAGCTTTCTTT
CDR3 protein: CASSYTTGAMNTEAFF
D gene: TRBD1
CDR3 length: 16
clone size: NA
J gene: TRBJ1-1
V gene: TRBV6-5

CDR3 DNA: TGTGCCAGCAGCCTAGGACAGGGCAATCAGCCCCAGCATTTT
CDR3 protein: CASSLGQGNQPQHF
D gene: TRBD1
CDR3 length: 14
clone size: NA
J gene: TRBJ1-5
V gene: TRBV7-6

CDR3 DNA: TGTGCCAGCACTCTAGCAGACCCGAACACTGAAGCTTTCTTT
CDR3 protein: CASTLADPNTEAFF
D gene: NA
CDR3 length: 14
clone size: NA
J gene: TRBJ1-1
V gene: TRBV11-2

CDR3 DNA: TGTGCCGGAACCGGGACAGTGAACTATGGCTACACCTTC
CDR3 protein: CAGTGTVNYGYTF
D gene: TRBD1
CDR3 length: 13
clone size: NA
J gene: TRBJ1-2
V gene: TRBV30

CDR3 DNA: TGCGCCAGCAGCTTGGATGGGAGGGTCGATCAGCCCCAGCATTTT
CDR3 protein: CASSLDGRVDQPQHF
D gene: NA
CDR3 length: 15
clone size: NA
J gene: TRBJ1-5
V gene: TRBV5-1

CDR3 DNA: TGTGCCAGCAGCTTGGACGGGGGGGTGGCAGATACGCAGTATTTT
CDR3 protein: CASSLDGGVADTQYF
D gene: TRBD2
CDR3 length: 15
clone size: once
J gene: TRBJ2-3
V gene: TRBV7-2

CDR3 DNA: TGTGCCTACACACAGGGCCCTAATGAAAAACTGTTTTTT
CDR3 protein: CAYTQGPNEKLFF
D gene: NA
CDR3 length: 13
clone size: NA
J gene: TRBJ1-4
V gene: TRBV30

CDR3 DNA: TGTGCCAGCAGTCCCGGGACACGACACAATGAGCAGTTCTTC
CDR3 protein: CASSPGTRHNEQFF
D gene: NA
CDR3 length: 14
clone size: NA
J gene: TRBJ2-1
V gene: TRBV6-1

CDR3 DNA: TGTGCCAGCACCTCTTGGGGGGGCCGAACTGAAGCTTTCTTT
CDR3 protein: CASTSWGGRTEAFF
D gene: NA
CDR3 length: 14
clone size: NA
J gene: TRBJ1-1
V gene: TRBV25-1

CDR3 DNA: TGTGCCAGCAGCCCCTTTGCGGGGGGCACAGATACGCAGTATTTT
CDR3 protein: CASSPFAGGTDTQYF
D gene: TRBD2
CDR3 length: 15
clone size: NA
J gene: TRBJ2-3
V gene: TRBV11-3

CDR3 DNA: TGTGCTAGTGGTTTGGAAGCCGGGACAGGGGGTCAAGCTTTCTTT
CDR3 protein: CASGLEAGTGGQAFF
D gene: TRBD1
CDR3 length: 15
clone size: NA
J gene: TRBJ1-1
V gene: TRBV12-5

CDR3 DNA: TGTGCCAGCAGCTTAATGAGAAGCGGAGGCCAAGAGACCCAGTACTTC
CDR3 protein: CASSLMRSGGQETQYF
D gene: NA
CDR3 length: 16
clone size: NA
J gene: TRBJ2-5
V gene: TRBV7-2

CDR3 DNA: TGCGCCAGCAGCCAAGACTTCAGCGGGGAAAGAACAGATACGCAGTATTTT
CDR3 protein: CASSQDFSGERTDTQYF
D gene: TRBD2
CDR3 length: 17
clone size: NA
J gene: TRBJ2-3
V gene: TRBV4-1

CDR3 DNA: TGCGCCAGCAGCTCCGGGACAGGGGGCTTCATGGAGACCGGGGAGCTGTTTTTT
CDR3 protein: CASSSGTGGFMETGELFF
D gene: TRBD1
CDR3 length: 18
clone size: NA
J gene: TRBJ2-2
V gene: TRBV5-1

CDR3 DNA: TGTGCCAGCAACCTTCCGGGGACAGAGCCCTACGAGCAGTACTTC
CDR3 protein: CASNLPGTEPYEQYF
D gene: TRBD1
CDR3 length: 15
clone size: NA
J gene: TRBJ2-7
V gene: TRBV28

CDR3 DNA: TGTGCCAGCAGCTCGAGGACAGCTCCCTACGAGCAGTACTTC
CDR3 protein: CASSSRTAPYEQYF
D gene: NA
CDR3 length: 14
clone size: NA
J gene: TRBJ2-7
V gene: TRBV5-4

CDR3 DNA: TGTGCCATCAGTGATGGCGGGGGGGACCAAGAGACCCAGTACTTC
CDR3 protein: CAISDGGGDQETQYF
D gene: TRBD2
CDR3 length: 15
clone size: NA
J gene: TRBJ2-5
V gene: TRBV10-3

CDR3 DNA: TGTGCCTGGAGTGTGGGACTAGAACGTCACGAGCAGTACTTC
CDR3 protein: CAWSVGLERHEQYF
D gene: TRBD2
CDR3 length: 14
clone size: NA
J gene: TRBJ2-7
V gene: TRBV30

CDR3 DNA: TGTGCCAGCAGCCCCCGACAGGGGGCCTTGAGTACTGAAGCTTTCTTT
CDR3 protein: CASSPRQGALSTEAFF
D gene: TRBD1
CDR3 length: 16
clone size: NA
J gene: TRBJ1-1
V gene: TRBV7-9

CDR3 DNA: TGTGCCAGCAGCCAAGATAAAGTAACGAGGGTTACCTACGAGCAGTACTTC
CDR3 protein: CASSQDKVTRVTYEQYF
D gene: NA
CDR3 length: 17
clone size: NA
J gene: TRBJ2-7
V gene: TRBV14

CDR3 DNA: TGTGCCAGCTCACCTGGACTGGACAGCCTAGTCAGTGGCTACACCTTC
CDR3 protein: CASSPGLDSLVSGYTF
D gene: NA
CDR3 length: 16
clone size: NA
J gene: TRBJ1-2
V gene: TRBV18

CDR3 DNA: TGCGCCAGCAGCTTGGGGCGACAGAACTCCTACGAGCAGTACTTC
CDR3 protein: CASSLGRQNSYEQYF
D gene: NA
CDR3 length: 15
clone size: NA
J gene: TRBJ2-7
V gene: TRBV5-1

CDR3 DNA: TGTGCCAGCAGCAAGGGGACTAGCGGGGGGCATCCCTACGAGCAGTACTTC
CDR3 protein: CASSKGTSGGHPYEQYF
D gene: TRBD2
CDR3 length: 17
clone size: NA
J gene: TRBJ2-7
V gene: TRBV9

CDR3 DNA: TGTGCCAGCAGCGTAGAGGACAGCGTATACTTTGGCTACACCTTC
CDR3 protein: CASSVEDSVYFGYTF
D gene: NA
CDR3 length: 15
clone size: NA
J gene: TRBJ1-2
V gene: TRBV9

CDR3 DNA: TGTGCCAGCAGCTGGGGACAGGGCGCTCAGCCCCAGCATTTT
CDR3 protein: CASSWGQGAQPQHF
D gene: TRBD1
CDR3 length: 14
clone size: once
J gene: TRBJ1-5
V gene: TRBV5-6

CDR3 DNA: TGCGCCAGCAGCCCAGGGGTGGGGACGGGGACCGCCAAAAACATTCAGTACTTC
CDR3 protein: CASSPGVGTGTAKNIQYF
D gene: NA
CDR3 length: 18
clone size: NA
J gene: TRBJ2-4
V gene: TRBV4-1

CDR3 DNA: TGTGCCAGCAGCCTGCGACAGACTTCCTCTGGAAACACCATATATTTT
CDR3 protein: CASSLRQTSSGNTIYF
D gene: NA
CDR3 length: 16
clone size: once
J gene: TRBJ1-3
V gene: TRBV7-2

CDR3 DNA: TGTGCCAGCAGCACCCAGGGACTCCGGGGGATGGGGACCCAGTACTTC
CDR3 protein: CASSTQGLRGMGTQYF
D gene: NA
CDR3 length: 16
clone size: NA
J gene: TRBJ2-5
V gene: TRBV7-2

CDR3 DNA: TGTGCCAGCAGCCCCACAGGGGGAGGAAACACCATATATTTT
CDR3 protein: CASSPTGGGNTIYF
D gene: TRBD1
CDR3 length: 14
clone size: NA
J gene: TRBJ1-3
V gene: TRBV7-2

CDR3 DNA: TGTGCCAGCAGCCACCAACTAGCGGCGTCCTACGAGCAGTACTTC
CDR3 protein: CASSHQLAASYEQYF
D gene: TRBD2
CDR3 length: 15
clone size: NA
J gene: TRBJ2-7
V gene: TRBV7-8

CDR3 DNA: TGTGCCAGCAGCGTTTCGGGGGGCTACGAGCAGTACTTC
CDR3 protein: CASSVSGGYEQYF
D gene: TRBD2
CDR3 length: 13
clone size: NA
J gene: TRBJ2-7
V gene: TRBV7-9

CDR3 DNA: TGTGCCAGCAGTCGACTCCGAGATACGCAGTATTTT
CDR3 protein: CASSRLRDTQYF
D gene: NA
CDR3 length: 12
clone size: NA
J gene: TRBJ2-3
V gene: TRBV5-4

CDR3 DNA: TGTGCCAGCAGTTTTAAAAGGGGAAAACTGTTTTTT
CDR3 protein: CASSFKRGKLFF
D gene: NA
CDR3 length: 12
clone size: NA
J gene: TRBJ1-4
V gene: TRBV27

CDR3 DNA: TGTGCCAGCAGCCGGACAGGGATTCTTAATTCACCCCTCCACTTT
CDR3 protein: CASSRTGILNSPLHF
D gene: TRBD1
CDR3 length: 15
clone size: NA
J gene: TRBJ1-6
V gene: TRBV14

CDR3 DNA: TGTGCCAGCAGCCTATCGGACTCGGGGGGCTATGGCTACACCTTC
CDR3 protein: CASSLSDSGGYGYTF
D gene: NA
CDR3 length: 15
clone size: NA
J gene: TRBJ1-2
V gene: TRBV7-9

CDR3 DNA: TGTGCCTGGACCCCTACTGGGAACACCGGGGAGCTGTTTTTT
CDR3 protein: CAWTPTGNTGELFF
D gene: NA
CDR3 length: 14
clone size: NA
J gene: TRBJ2-2
V gene: TRBV30

CDR3 DNA: TGTGCCAGCAGTCCCCCTGGCACAGATACGCAGTATTTT
CDR3 protein: CASSPPGTDTQYF
D gene: NA
CDR3 length: 13
clone size: NA
J gene: TRBJ2-3
V gene: TRBV6-6

CDR3 DNA: TGCAGCGTTGTGGTTTCTGCTTCTATAATGAACACTGAAGCTTTCTTT
CDR3 protein: CSVVVSASIMNTEAFF
D gene: NA
CDR3 length: 16
clone size: NA
J gene: TRBJ1-1
V gene: TRBV29-1

CDR3 DNA: TGTGCCAGCAGTTACTACGGGGACTATGGCTACACCTTC
CDR3 protein: CASSYYGDYGYTF
D gene: NA
CDR3 length: 13
clone size: NA
J gene: TRBJ1-2
V gene: TRBV6-5

CDR3 DNA: TGTGCCAGCAGCTTAAACCCAGGGGACGAGCAGTACTTC
CDR3 protein: CASSLNPGDEQYF
D gene: NA
CDR3 length: 13
clone size: NA
J gene: TRBJ2-7
V gene: TRBV7-3

CDR3 DNA: TGTGCCAGCAGTGAAGCGTCCGGTAACCGAGGAGAAAAACTGTTTTTT
CDR3 protein: CASSEASGNRGEKLFF
D gene: NA
CDR3 length: 16
clone size: NA
J gene: TRBJ1-4
V gene: TRBV2

CDR3 DNA: TGTGCCAGCAGGGCAAGGTCCGGGGGTTCCTATGGCTACACCTTC
CDR3 protein: CASRARSGGSYGYTF
D gene: NA
CDR3 length: 15
clone size: NA
J gene: TRBJ1-2
V gene: TRBV7-2

CDR3 DNA: TGTGCCAGCTCTCCCGGACAGTTGAAGTATGGCTACACCTTC
CDR3 protein: CASSPGQLKYGYTF
D gene: NA
CDR3 length: 14
clone size: NA
J gene: TRBJ1-2
V gene: TRBV18

CDR3 DNA: TGTGCCAGCAGCGTAGAACTAGCGGGGGGAGGAGATACGCAGTATTTT
CDR3 protein: CASSVELAGGGDTQYF
D gene: TRBD2
CDR3 length: 16
clone size: NA
J gene: TRBJ2-3
V gene: TRBV9

CDR3 DNA: TGTGCCAGCAGCTACACAGCCCATAATGAAAAACTGTTTTTT
CDR3 protein: CASSYTAHNEKLFF
D gene: NA
CDR3 length: 14
clone size: NA
J gene: TRBJ1-4
V gene: TRBV5-6